This T cell receptor (beta chain) originates from a study of blood T cell repertoires in COVID-19. Study-level background: PBMCs, B-cell-depleted T cells, or T cells were the source of the cDNA or gDNA that made up the material.

As concerns this clone: Sequence at one end of the junction differs from germline and may be a read error.

The Seattle patients joined while their infection was active and were tracked longitudinally afterward. The protocol was immunoSEQ multiplex PCR, while the TCRdb copy is restricted to in-frame clones and leaves out a portion. The table includes roughly 350,000 clones, about 87% detected once. CDR3 length: 13 amino acids. Germline V CDR1 and CDR2: ENHRY, SYGVKD. This rearrangement joins TRBV10-3 to TRBJ1-1; D is perhaps TRBD1 (5 bases). This sequence originates from a woman aged 25-40 years with COVID-19, enrolled during active disease. The sequencing sample was made of peripheral blood. The CDR3 region has the DNA TGTGCCATCCGCGGGACGGAGAACGCTGAAGCTTTCTTT. This codes for CAIRGTENAEAFF.